This T cell receptor (beta chain) was identified in a study of shared clonotypes between healthy human individuals. Execution of the assay was at deep level. Researchers divided each subset's genomic DNA evenly across several immunoSEQ plates. TCRdb's copy holds only in-frame clones and misses some; the assay was immunoSEQ multiplex PCR. In the table there are millions of clones, about 93% of which are singletons. V lost 3 bases and J lost 14; bases outside the gene matches: 11. The CDR3 loop spans 14 amino acids. Germline V lookup: CDR1 MDHEN, CDR2 SYDVKM. It was CD45RO-negative cells, positively selected for CCR7, that made up naive CD8 cells, with terminally differentiated effector memory CD45RA+ cells excluded. Nashville, Tennessee was home to all donors, who were Caucasian adults.

The sequence was obtained from a man aged 18 to 35 in good health. Some clones in this sample may be carry-over from other donors' samples. Sequenced material: naive CD8+ T cells from PBMCs. V and J are TRBV28 and TRBJ2-1; 9 bases fit TRBD1. The CDR3 spells CASSFNRGPDNEFF. CDR3 sequence (DNA): TGTGCCAGCAGTTTCAACAGGGGGCCCGATAATGAGTTCTTC.